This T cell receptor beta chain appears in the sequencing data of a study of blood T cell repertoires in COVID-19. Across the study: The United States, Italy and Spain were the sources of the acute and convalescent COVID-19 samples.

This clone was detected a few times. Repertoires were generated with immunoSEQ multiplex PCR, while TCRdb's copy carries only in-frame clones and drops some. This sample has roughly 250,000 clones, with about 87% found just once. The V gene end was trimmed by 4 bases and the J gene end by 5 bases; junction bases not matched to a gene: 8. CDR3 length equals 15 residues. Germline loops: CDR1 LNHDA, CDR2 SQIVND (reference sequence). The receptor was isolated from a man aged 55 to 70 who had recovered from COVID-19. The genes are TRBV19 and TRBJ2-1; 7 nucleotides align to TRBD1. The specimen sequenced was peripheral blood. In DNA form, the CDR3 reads TGTGCCAGTAGTACGACGACAGGGACCAACAATGAGCAGTTCTTC. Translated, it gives CASSTTTGTNNEQFF.